The TCR beta chain described here comes from a study of CD8 T cells in Susac syndrome. CDR1 and CDR2 (germline): KGHDR, SFDVKD. This CDR3 has 17 amino acids. V trimming: 5 bases; J trimming: 4 bases; junction bases outside the gene matches: 8. RNA totalling about 0.5 to 1 ug underwent reverse transcription with random hexamers. TCR beta CDR3 was amplified by immunoSEQ covering 54 Vbeta and 13 Jbeta. A single record per CDR3 protein comes from TCRdb applying MiXCR to the immunoSEQ multiplex PCR reads. The sample lists around 170,000 distinct CDR3 sequences; about 90% were seen once. TEMRA cells were FACS-enriched, while CD8+ and CD4+ T cells were negatively isolated. Findings of the study overall: The study conceded that relatively few individuals underwent its TCR sequencing and HLA analysis.

Points on this clonotype: Antigen specificity is unknown.

The specimen sequenced was CD4+ T cells from PBMCs. The receptor was isolated from a human donor in good health. The V and J genes are TRBV24-1 and TRBJ2-2; 11 bases align to TRBD1. CDR3 bases: TGTGCCACCAGTGCCCACGGAGGGACAGGGGGCACCGGGGAGCTGTTTTTT. Its translation: CATSAHGGTGGTGELFF.